This TCR beta chain was documented in a study of cytomegalovirus exposure and HLA in healthy donors. The PCR had 60 Vbeta and 13 Jbeta primers. Profiling relied on immunoSEQ multiplex PCR, and the TCRdb table lists in-frame clones only, not all of them. This repertoire shows some 110,000 clones, 82% found once; its top ten account for 22%. Looked up from germline, CDR1 is MNHEY and CDR2 is SMNVEV (reference sequence). With 5 bases clipped from V and 3 bases from J, the junction kept 6 bases outside the gene matches. The CDR3 has 15 residues. The chain employs TRBV27 and TRBJ2-5; 10 bases agree with TRBD1. The TCR sequence derives from a man younger than 45 in good health and CMV-seropositive. Sample: PBMCs. The CDR3 protein is CASSPRGTGEETQYF. CDR3 sequence (DNA): TGTGCCAGCAGTCCAAGGGGGACAGGGGAAGAGACCCAGTACTTC.